This T cell receptor (beta chain) was captured in a study of PD-1 blockade in classical Hodgkin lymphoma. Study in general: With a 2-week interval, patients received intravenous nivolumab at 3 mg/kg.

To note about this clone: Its antigen remains unknown.

Profiling relied on immunoSEQ multiplex PCR, and the TCRdb table lists in-frame clones only, not all of them. Found here are 20,000 to 25,000 clones, around 70% of them singletons; the top ten hold 15% to 20%. Points from the study as a whole: Newly diagnosed patients had diversity similar to the baseline diversity of complete responders. Reports indicated that newly diagnosed patients had lower baseline TCR diversity than healthy donors did.

Noted time point: cycle 4 day 1 (C4D1), after five to seven weeks of nivolumab. All patients relapsed after autologous stem cell transplantation, and brentuximab vedotin exposure varied. Relapsed/refractory classical Hodgkin lymphoma patients had complete, partial or progressive responses. Trimming pared 6 bases from V and 0 bases from J, leaving 12 bases between. CDR1 and CDR2 from the germline V gene are MNHEY and SVGAGI. CDR3 length equals 15 residues. The sample in question was peripheral blood mononuclear cells (PBMCs), obtained before the fourth cycle of nivolumab. The chain uses TRBV6-5 and TRBJ1-3; D is perhaps TRBD1 (6 bases). This TCR was recovered from a human donor with classical Hodgkin lymphoma. CDR3 sequence: CASSRQANSGNTIYF. Here the CDR3 DNA reads TGTGCCAGCAGCAGACAGGCGAACTCTGGAAACACCATATATTTT.